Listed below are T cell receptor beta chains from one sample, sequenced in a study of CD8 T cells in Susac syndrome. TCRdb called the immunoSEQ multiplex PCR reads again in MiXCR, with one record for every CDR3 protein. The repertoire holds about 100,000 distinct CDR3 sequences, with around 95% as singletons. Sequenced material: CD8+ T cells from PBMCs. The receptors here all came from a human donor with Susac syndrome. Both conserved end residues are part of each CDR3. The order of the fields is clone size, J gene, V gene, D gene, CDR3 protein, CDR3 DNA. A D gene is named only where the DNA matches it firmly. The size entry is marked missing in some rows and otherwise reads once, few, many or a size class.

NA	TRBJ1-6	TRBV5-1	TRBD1	CASSQRPGQVNSPLHF	TGCGCCAGCAGCCAACGCCCGGGACAGGTTAATTCACCCCTCCACTTT
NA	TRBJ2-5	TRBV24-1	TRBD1	CATSDGTGAYQETQYF	TGTGCCACCAGTGACGGGACAGGTGCCTACCAAGAGACCCAGTACTTC
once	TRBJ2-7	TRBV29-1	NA	CSGGEGAYEQYF	TGCAGCGGGGGAGAGGGAGCCTACGAGCAGTACTTC
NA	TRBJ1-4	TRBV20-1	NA	CSARRPTGTNEKLFF	TGCAGTGCTAGACGACCGACGGGAACTAATGAAAAACTGTTTTTT
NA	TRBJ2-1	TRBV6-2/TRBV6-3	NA	CASTIGSYNEQFF	TGTGCCAGCACGATTGGGAGCTACAATGAGCAGTTCTTC
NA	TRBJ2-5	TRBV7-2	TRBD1	CASSLGLQGIQETQYF	TGTGCCAGCAGCTTAGGTTTACAGGGGATTCAAGAGACCCAGTACTTC
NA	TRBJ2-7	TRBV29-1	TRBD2	CSSGTSNEQYF	TGCAGCAGCGGGACTAGTAACGAGCAGTACTTC
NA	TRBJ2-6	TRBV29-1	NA	CSGVGPGANVLTF	TGCAGCGGGGTCGGACCTGGGGCCAACGTCCTGACTTTC
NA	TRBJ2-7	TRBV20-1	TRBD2	CSARDTLAGSSYEQYF	TGCAGTGCTAGAGATACACTAGCGGGGAGCTCCTACGAGCAGTACTTC
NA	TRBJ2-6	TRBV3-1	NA	CASSQDIRGSGANVLTF	TGTGCCAGCAGCCAAGATATACGGGGCTCTGGGGCCAACGTCCTGACTTTC
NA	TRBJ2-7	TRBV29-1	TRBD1	CSSWTGGYEQYF	TGCAGCTCGTGGACAGGGGGCTACGAGCAGTACTTC
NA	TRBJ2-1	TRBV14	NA	CASSPGWDEQFF	TGTGCCAGCAGCCCCGGGTGGGATGAGCAGTTCTTC
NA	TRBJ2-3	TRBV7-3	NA	CASSPLQGSDTQYF	TGTGCCAGCAGCCCGCTACAGGGTTCCGATACGCAGTATTTT
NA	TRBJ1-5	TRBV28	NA	CATLLGYNQPQHF	TGTGCCACCCTTCTGGGGTACAATCAGCCCCAGCATTTT
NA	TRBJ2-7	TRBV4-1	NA	CASSQGEDRTYEQYF	TGCGCCAGCAGCCAAGGGGAAGACAGGACCTACGAGCAGTACTTC
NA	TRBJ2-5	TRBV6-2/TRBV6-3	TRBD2	CASIGTTAVETQYF	TGTGCCAGCATCGGGACTACCGCCGTGGAGACCCAGTACTTC
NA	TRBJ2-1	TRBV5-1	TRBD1	CASSLVGGPYNEQFF	TGCGCCAGCAGCTTGGTAGGGGGCCCATACAATGAGCAGTTCTTC
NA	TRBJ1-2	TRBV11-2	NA	CASSLDGRGAYGYTF	TGTGCCAGCAGCTTAGACGGCAGGGGAGCCTATGGCTACACCTTC
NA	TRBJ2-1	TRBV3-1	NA	CASSQGGGTRWFF	TGTGCCAGCAGCCAAGGTGGCGGGACAAGATGGTTCTTC
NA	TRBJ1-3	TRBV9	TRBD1	CASSVGDSTSGNTIYF	TGTGCCAGCAGCGTAGGGGACAGCACCTCTGGAAACACCATATATTTT
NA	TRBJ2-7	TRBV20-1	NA	CSVPRDGSNREQYF	TGCAGTGTTCCCCGGGACGGATCAAATCGCGAGCAGTACTTC
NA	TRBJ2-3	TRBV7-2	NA	CASGTSSSTDTQYF	TGTGCCAGCGGAACTAGCAGTAGCACAGATACGCAGTATTTT